Reported below is one T cell receptor (beta chain). Antigen specificity is unknown. The data originate from a study of monozygotic twins with cystic fibrosis. About the research overall: Libraries were built from about 3 micrograms of fragmented DNA using approximately 16 PCR cycles. Findings and caveats of the study: V usage most resembled the co-twin in 13 of 16 pairs. Monozygotic CF twin pairs shared significantly more nucleotide-identical clonotypes than unrelated CF individuals did. Clonality was generally low (median about 0.0095), higher in the most severe patients.

The germline V gene encodes CDR1 SGHRS and CDR2 YFSETQ. The CDR3 consists of 14 residues. The V and J ends lost 0 bases and 1 base respectively, with 7 bases between them. Using immunoSEQ multiplex PCR, the repertoire was profiled, and TCRdb retains in-frame clones only, with some absent. Of some 33,000 clones listed, approximately 90% are singletons. The source of this sequence is a boy younger than 10 with cystic fibrosis. This chain connects TRBV5-1 to TRBJ1-1; D might be TRBD1 (5 bases). Sequencing was performed on blood. This CDR3 reads CASSLAQGNTEAFF. The CDR3 region has the DNA TGCGCCAGCAGCTTGGCTCAGGGGAACACTGAAGCTTTCTTT. Complete variable domain (other parts from reference TRBV5-1 and TRBJ1-1): KAGVTQTPRYLIKTRGQQVTLSCSPISGHRSVSWYQQTPGQGLQFLFEYFSETQRNKGNFPGRFSGRQFSNSRSEMNVSTLELGDSALYLCASSLAQGNTEAFFGQGTRLTVV.